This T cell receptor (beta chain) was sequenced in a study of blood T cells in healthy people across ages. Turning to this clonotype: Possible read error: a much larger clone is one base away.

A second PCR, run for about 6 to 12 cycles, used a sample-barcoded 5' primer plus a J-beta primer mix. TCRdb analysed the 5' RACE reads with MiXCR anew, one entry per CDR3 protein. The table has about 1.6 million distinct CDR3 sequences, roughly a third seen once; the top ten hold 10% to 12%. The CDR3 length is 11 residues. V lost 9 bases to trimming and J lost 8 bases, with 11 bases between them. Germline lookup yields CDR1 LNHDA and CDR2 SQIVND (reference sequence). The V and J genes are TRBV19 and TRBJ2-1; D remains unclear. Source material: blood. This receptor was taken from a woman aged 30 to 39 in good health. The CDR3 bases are TGTGCCAGCAGATTAAGGGATGAGCAGTTCTTC. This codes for CASRLRDEQFF.